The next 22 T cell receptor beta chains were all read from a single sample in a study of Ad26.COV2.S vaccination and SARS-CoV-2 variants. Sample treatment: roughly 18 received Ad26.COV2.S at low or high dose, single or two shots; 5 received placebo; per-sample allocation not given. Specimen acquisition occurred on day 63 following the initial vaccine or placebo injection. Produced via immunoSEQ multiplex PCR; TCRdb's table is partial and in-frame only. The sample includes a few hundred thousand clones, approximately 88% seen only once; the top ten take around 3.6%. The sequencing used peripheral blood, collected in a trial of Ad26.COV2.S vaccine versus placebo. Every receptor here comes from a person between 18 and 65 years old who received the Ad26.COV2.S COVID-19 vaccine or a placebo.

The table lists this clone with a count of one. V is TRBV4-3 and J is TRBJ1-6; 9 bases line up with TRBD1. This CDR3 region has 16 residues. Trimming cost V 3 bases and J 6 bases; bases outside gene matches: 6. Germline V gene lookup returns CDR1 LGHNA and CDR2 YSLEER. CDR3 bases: TGCGCCAGCAGCCAGAGGCCGGGACAGGGTAATTCACCCCTCCACTTT. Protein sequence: CASSQRPGQGNSPLHF.

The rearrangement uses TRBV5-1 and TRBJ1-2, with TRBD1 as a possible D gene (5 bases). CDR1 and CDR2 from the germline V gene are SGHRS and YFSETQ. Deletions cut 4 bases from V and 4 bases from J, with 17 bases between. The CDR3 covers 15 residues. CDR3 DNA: TGCGCCAGCAGCCCGGGGACGGCCTTTAGCTATGGCTACACCTTC. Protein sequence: CASSPGTAFSYGYTF.

In DNA form, the CDR3 reads TGTGCCTGGGAGAAAGACAGTTACGAGCAGTACTTC. Its protein product is CAWEKDSYEQYF. The rearrangement uses TRBV30 and TRBJ2-7; tentatively, D is TRBD1 (5 bases). The V and J ends lost 5 bases and 4 bases respectively, with 12 bases between them. The CDR3 length is 12 residues. Germline values: CDR1 GTSNPN, CDR2 SVGIG (reference sequence).

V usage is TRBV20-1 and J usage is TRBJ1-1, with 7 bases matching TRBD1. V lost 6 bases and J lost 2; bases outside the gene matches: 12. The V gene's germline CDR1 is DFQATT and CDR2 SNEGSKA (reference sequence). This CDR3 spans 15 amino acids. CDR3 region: CSASRMRTGNTEAFF. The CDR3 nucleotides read TGCAGTGCGAGTCGAATGAGGACAGGCAACACTGAAGCTTTCTTT.

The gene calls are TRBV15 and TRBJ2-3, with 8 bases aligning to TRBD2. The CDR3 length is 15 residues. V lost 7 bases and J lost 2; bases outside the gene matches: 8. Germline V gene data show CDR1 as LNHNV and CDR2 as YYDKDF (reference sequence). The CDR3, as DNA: TGTGCCACCATCCCCCGGGGGGGTATCACAGATACGCAGTATTTT. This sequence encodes CATIPRGGITDTQYF.

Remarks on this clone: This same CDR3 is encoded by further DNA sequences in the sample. The CDR3 DNA is TGTGCCAGCAGCCAAAGCTACGAGCAGTACTTC. Translated: CASSQSYEQYF. V gene TRBV3-1 (or the pseudogene TRBV3-2) combines with J gene TRBJ2-7; D remains unclear. The CDR3 runs 11 residues. Germline CDR1 and CDR2: LGHDT and YNNKEL (reference sequence). Trimming shortened V by 2 bases and J by 3 bases, and 2 bases separated the two germline ends.

For the CDR3, the DNA is TGTGCCAGCAGTTTAACTAGCGGGGGTTTACTCTACGAGCAGTACTTC. Its translation: CASSLTSGGLLYEQYF. The gene calls are TRBV27 and TRBJ2-7, with 11 positions matching TRBD2. V lost 2 bases, J lost 3 bases, and 6 bases stayed unmatched. The CDR3 length is 16 residues. From germline, CDR1 is MNHEY and CDR2 SMNVEV (reference sequence).

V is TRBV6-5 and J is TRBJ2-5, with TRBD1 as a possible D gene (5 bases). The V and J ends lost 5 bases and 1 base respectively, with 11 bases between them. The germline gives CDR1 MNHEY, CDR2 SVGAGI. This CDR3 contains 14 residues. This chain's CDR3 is CASSPGRLQETQYF. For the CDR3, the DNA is TGTGCCAGCAGTCCAGGGCGGCTCCAAGAGACCCAGTACTTC.

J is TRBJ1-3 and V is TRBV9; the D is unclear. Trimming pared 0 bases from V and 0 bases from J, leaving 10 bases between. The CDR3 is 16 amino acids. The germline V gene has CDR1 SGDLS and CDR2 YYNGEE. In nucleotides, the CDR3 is TGTGCCAGCAGCGTAGACGCGGAGAACTCTGGAAACACCATATATTTT. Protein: CASSVDAENSGNTIYF.

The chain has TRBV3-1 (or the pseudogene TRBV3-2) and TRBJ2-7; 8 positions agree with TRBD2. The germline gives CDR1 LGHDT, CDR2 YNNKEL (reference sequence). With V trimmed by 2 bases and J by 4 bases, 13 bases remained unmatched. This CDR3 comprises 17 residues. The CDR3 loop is CASSQLFAGGLLYEQYF. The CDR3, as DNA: TGTGCCAGCAGCCAACTCTTCGCGGGGGGCCTCCTGTACGAGCAGTACTTC.

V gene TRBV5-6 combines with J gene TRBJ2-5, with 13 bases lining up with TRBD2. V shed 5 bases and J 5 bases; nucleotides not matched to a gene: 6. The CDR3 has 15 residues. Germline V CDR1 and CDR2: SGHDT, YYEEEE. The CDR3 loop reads CASRRTSGGGETQYF. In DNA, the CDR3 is TGTGCCAGCAGGAGGACTAGCGGGGGCGGGGAGACCCAGTACTTC.

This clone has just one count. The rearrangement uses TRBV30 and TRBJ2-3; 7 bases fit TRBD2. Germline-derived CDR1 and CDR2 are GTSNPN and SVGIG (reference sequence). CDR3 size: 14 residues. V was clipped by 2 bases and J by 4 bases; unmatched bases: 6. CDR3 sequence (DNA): TGTGCCTGGAGTTTAGTTGGGGGGGCAGATACGCAGTATTTT. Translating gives CAWSLVGGADTQYF. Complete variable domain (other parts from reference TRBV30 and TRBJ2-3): SQTIHQWPATLVQPVGSPLSLECTVEGTSNPNLYWYRQAAGRGLQLLFYSVGIGQISSEVPQNLSASRPQDRQFILSSKKLLLSDSGFYLCAWSLVGGADTQYFGPGTRLTVL.

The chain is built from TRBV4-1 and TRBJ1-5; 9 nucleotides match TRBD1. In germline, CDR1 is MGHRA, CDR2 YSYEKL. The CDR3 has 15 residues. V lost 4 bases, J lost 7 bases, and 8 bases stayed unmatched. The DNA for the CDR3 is TGCGCCAGCAGCCCTATAACAGGGGGCGGACAGCCCCAGCATTTT. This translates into CASSPITGGGQPQHF.

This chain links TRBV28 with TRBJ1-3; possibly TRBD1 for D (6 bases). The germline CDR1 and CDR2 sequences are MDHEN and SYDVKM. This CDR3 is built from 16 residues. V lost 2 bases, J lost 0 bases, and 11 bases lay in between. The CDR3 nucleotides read TGTGCCAGCAGTTTACCAGGGGCAATCTCTGGAAACACCATATATTTT. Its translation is CASSLPGAISGNTIYF.

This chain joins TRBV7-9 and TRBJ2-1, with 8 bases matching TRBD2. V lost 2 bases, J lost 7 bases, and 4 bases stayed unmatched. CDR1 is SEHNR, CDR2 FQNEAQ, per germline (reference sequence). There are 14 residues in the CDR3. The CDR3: CASSLPGGSNEQFF. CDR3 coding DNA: TGTGCCAGCAGCTTACCGGGGGGGTCAAATGAGCAGTTCTTC.

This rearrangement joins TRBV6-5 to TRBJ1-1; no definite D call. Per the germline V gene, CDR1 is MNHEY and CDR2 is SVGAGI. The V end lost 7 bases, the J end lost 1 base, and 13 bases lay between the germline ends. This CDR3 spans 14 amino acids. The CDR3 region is CASTPEVGNTEAFF. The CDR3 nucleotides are TGTGCCAGCACCCCCGAGGTGGGGAACACTGAAGCTTTCTTT.

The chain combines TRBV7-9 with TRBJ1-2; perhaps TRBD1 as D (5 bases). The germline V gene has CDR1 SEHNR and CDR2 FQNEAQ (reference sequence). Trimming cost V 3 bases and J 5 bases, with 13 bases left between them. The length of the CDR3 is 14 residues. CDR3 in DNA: TGTGCCAGCAGCTTGGGGGGTAGGGTGTATGGCTACACCTTC. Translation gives CASSLGGRVYGYTF. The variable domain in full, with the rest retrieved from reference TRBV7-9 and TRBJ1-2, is DTGVSQNPRHKITKRGQNVTFRCDPISEHNRLYWYRQTLGQGPEFLTYFQNEAQLEKSRLLSDRFSAERPKGSFSTLEIQRTEQGDSAMYLCASSLGGRVYGYTFGSGTRLTVV.

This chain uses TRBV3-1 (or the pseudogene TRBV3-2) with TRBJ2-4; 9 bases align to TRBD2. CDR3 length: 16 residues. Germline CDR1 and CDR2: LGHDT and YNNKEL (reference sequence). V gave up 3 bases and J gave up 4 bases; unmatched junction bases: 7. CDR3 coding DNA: TGTGCCAGCAGCCAGTTTCGCGGGGGGGCAAAAAACATTCAGTACTTC. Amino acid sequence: CASSQFRGGAKNIQYF.

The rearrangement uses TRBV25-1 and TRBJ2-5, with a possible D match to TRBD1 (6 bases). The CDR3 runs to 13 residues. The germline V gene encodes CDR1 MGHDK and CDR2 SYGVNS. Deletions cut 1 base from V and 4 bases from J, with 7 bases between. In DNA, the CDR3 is TGTGCCAGCAGTGAATCAGGGGTAGAGACCCAGTACTTC. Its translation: CASSESGVETQYF.

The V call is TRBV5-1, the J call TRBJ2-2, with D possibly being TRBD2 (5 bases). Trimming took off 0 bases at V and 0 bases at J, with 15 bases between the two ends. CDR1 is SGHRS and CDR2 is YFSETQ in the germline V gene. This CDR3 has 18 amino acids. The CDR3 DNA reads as TGCGCCAGCAGCTTGGCCGGGGATTATACCGCGAACACCGGGGAGCTGTTTTTT. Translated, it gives CASSLAGDYTANTGELFF. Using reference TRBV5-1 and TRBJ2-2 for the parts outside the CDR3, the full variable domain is KAGVTQTPRYLIKTRGQQVTLSCSPISGHRSVSWYQQTPGQGLQFLFEYFSETQRNKGNFPGRFSGRQFSNSRSEMNVSTLELGDSALYLCASSLAGDYTANTGELFFGEGSRLTVL.

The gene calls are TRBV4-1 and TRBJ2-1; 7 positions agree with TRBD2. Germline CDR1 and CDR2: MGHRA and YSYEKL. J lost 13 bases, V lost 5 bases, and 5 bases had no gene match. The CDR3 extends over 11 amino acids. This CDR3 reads CASSWAGDQFF. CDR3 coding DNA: TGCGCCAGCAGCTGGGCGGGGGACCAGTTCTTC.

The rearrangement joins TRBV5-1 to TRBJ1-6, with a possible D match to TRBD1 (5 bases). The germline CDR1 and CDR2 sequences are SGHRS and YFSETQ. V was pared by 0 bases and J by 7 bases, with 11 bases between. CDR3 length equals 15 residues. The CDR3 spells CASSLGGAENSPLHF. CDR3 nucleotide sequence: TGCGCCAGCAGCTTGGGAGGGGCCGAGAATTCACCCCTCCACTTT.